This T cell receptor (beta chain) is from a study of blood T cell repertoires in COVID-19. Study details: In each case, the material was cDNA or gDNA derived from T cells, B-cell-depleted T cells, or PBMCs.

Profiled with immunoSEQ multiplex PCR; TCRdb holds only in-frame clones, not every one. Among 45,000 to 55,000 clones listed, 82% were seen once. The germline CDR1 and CDR2 sequences are SEHNR and FQNEAQ (reference sequence). V dropped 3 bases and J dropped 2 bases, with 19 bases sitting between them. The CDR3 loop spans 18 amino acids. The Seattle site enrolled patients during active infection and followed them longitudinally. This clone was counted only a few times. This chain uses TRBV7-9 with TRBJ1-4, with D possibly matching TRBD1 (5 bases). The sample taken for sequencing was peripheral blood. The sequence was obtained from an older man with COVID-19, enrolled during active disease. CDR3: CASSFRRRGGTTNEKLFF. DNA for the CDR3: TGTGCCAGCAGCTTTCGACGGAGGGGAGGGACGACTAATGAAAAACTGTTTTTT. Variable domain in full (rest from reference TRBV7-9 and TRBJ1-4): DTGVSQNPRHKITKRGQNVTFRCDPISEHNRLYWYRQTLGQGPEFLTYFQNEAQLEKSRLLSDRFSAERPKGSFSTLEIQRTEQGDSAMYLCASSFRRRGGTTNEKLFFGSGTQLSVL.